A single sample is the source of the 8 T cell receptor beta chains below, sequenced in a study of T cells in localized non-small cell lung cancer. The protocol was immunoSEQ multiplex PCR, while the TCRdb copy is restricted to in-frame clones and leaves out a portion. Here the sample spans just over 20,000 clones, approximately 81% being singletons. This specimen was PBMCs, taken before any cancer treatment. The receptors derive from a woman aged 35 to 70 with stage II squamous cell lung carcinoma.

CDR3 DNA sequence: TGTGCCAGCAGCCAAGCCCTCAATCAGCCCCAGCATTTT. Its translation is CASSQALNQPQHF. This chain joins TRBV4-2 and TRBJ1-5; D gene uncertain. The CDR3 extends over 13 amino acids. CDR1 is LGHNA and CDR2 is YNFKEQ in the germline V gene. Trimming took off 1 base at V and 3 bases at J, with 4 bases between the two ends.

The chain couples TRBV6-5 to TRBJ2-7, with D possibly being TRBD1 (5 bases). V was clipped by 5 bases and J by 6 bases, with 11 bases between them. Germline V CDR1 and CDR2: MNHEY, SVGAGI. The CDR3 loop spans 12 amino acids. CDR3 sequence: CASSHPGLEQYF. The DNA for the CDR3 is TGTGCCAGCAGTCATCCAGGGCTCGAGCAGTACTTC.

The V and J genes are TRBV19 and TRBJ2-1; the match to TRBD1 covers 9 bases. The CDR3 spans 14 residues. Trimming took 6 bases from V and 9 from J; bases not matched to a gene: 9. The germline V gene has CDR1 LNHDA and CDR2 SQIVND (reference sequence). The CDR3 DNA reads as TGTGCCAGTAGAAAGGGACAGGGTTACGGTGAGCAGTTCTTC. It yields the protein CASRKGQGYGEQFF.

The CDR3 region is CASSLGGGEKLFF. The CDR3 DNA is TGTGCCAGCAGCTTGGGAGGGGGCGAAAAACTGTTTTTT. The chain has TRBV5-6 and TRBJ1-4, with 7 bases that match TRBD1. Trimming removed 0 bases from V and 8 bases from J; junction bases left unmatched: 1. CDR3 length equals 13 residues. The germline gives CDR1 SGHDT, CDR2 YYEEEE. Combining the CDR3 with reference TRBV5-6 and TRBJ1-4 gives the whole variable domain DAGVTQSPTHLIKTRGQQVTLRCSPKSGHDTVSWYQQALGQGPQFIFQYYEEEERQRGNFPDRFSGHQFPNYSSELNVNALLLGDSALYLCASSLGGGEKLFFGSGTQLSVL.

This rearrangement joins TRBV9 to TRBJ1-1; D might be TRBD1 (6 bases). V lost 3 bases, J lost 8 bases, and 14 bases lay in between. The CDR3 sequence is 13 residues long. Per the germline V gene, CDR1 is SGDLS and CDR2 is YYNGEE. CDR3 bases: TGTGCCAGCAGCGGAACAGGGTTGGGCGAAGCTTTCTTT. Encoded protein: CASSGTGLGEAFF. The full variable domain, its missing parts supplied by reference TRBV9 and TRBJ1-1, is DSGVTQTPKHLITATGQRVTLRCSPRSGDLSVYWYQQSLDQGLQFLIQYYNGEERAKGNILERFSAQQFPDLHSELNLSSLELGDSALYFCASSGTGLGEAFFGQGTRLTVV.

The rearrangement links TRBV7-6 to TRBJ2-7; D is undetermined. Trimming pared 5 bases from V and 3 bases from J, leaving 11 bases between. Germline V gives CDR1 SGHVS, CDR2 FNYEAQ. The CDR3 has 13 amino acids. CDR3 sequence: CASSPNDIYEQYF. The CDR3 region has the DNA TGTGCCAGCAGCCCAAACGACATCTACGAGCAGTACTTC.

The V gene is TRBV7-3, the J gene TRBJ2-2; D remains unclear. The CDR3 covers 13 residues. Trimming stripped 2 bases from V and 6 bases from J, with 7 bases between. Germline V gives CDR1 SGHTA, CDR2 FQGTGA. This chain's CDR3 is CASSLGPAGELFF. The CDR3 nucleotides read TGTGCCAGCAGCTTAGGGCCAGCCGGGGAGCTGTTTTTT.

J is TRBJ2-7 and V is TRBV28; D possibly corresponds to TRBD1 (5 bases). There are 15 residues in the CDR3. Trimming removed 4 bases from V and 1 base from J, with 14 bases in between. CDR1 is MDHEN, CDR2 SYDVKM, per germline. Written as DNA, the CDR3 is TGTGCCAGCAGTTCAGGGAACCTTAATTCCTACGAGCAGTACTTC. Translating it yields CASSSGNLNSYEQYF.